These 18 T cell receptor beta chains came from one sample sequenced in a study of CD4 T cells in relation to SARS-CoV-2 and coronaviruses. For these receptors, no antigen is known. Clones were sequenced by immunoSEQ multiplex PCR, and TCRdb holds only the in-frame ones, with some missing. The sample lists about 29,000 clones, more than 70% occurring once. Unexposed donor CD4+ T cells date from about 2011-2018, before the COVID-19 pandemic. CD4+ T cells were isolated from the cells after nine to eleven days of culture. The sample was CD4+ T cells from PBMCs, cultured in vitro. These receptors were obtained from a human donor in good health.

This clone was observed a few times. The chain employs TRBV19 and TRBJ1-2; D is unresolved. The ends were cut back, 11 bases at V and 5 bases at J, with 18 bases in the middle. The V gene's germline CDR1 is LNHDA and CDR2 SQIVND (reference sequence). This CDR3 comprises 13 residues. The CDR3 nucleotides read TGTGCCGTGGAGACCCAGCAGCCTTATGGCTACACCTTC. Residues: CAVETQQPYGYTF.

This clone was seen only a few times. The chain employs TRBV29-1 and TRBJ1-1, with 9 bases lining up with TRBD1. The junction had 14 bases not matched to a gene; V was cut back by 7 bases and J by 5 bases. Germline CDR1 SQVTM, CDR2 ANQGSEA. This CDR3 contains 15 residues. The CDR3: CSAVGQGKGGTEAFF. CDR3 nucleotide sequence: TGCAGCGCGGTGGGACAGGGCAAAGGAGGAACTGAAGCTTTCTTT.

In this sample, this clone turned up once. V usage is TRBV7-2 and J usage is TRBJ2-2; 12 nucleotides line up with TRBD2. The CDR3 has 17 amino acids. The germline CDR1 and CDR2 sequences are SGHTA and FQGNSA. V gave up 6 bases and J gave up 4 bases; unmatched junction bases: 9. DNA for the CDR3: TGTGCCAGCAGTACTCTAGCGGGGGGGCAGGTCACCGGGGAGCTGTTTTTT. Residues: CASSTLAGGQVTGELFF.

The gene calls are TRBV7-2 and TRBJ1-6; 7 bases match TRBD1. The CDR3 runs 16 residues. Germline values: CDR1 SGHTA, CDR2 FQGNSA. The trim removed 5 bases at V and 0 bases at J, leaving 4 bases unmatched. CDR3 amino acids: CASSRDRLSYNSPLHF. The CDR3 DNA is TGTGCCAGCAGCCGGGACAGACTCTCCTATAATTCACCCCTCCACTTT.

The chain has TRBV25-1 and TRBJ1-2, with D possibly TRBD1 on 6 matching bases. V lost 4 bases to trimming and J lost 4 bases, with 13 bases between them. The CDR3 has 14 amino acids. Germline V gene sequence: CDR1 MGHDK, CDR2 SYGVNS. CDR3 in amino acids: CASSAQAGAYGYTF. In DNA form, the CDR3 reads TGTGCCAGCAGTGCCCAGGCGGGGGCCTATGGCTACACCTTC.

J is TRBJ2-3 and V is TRBV3-1 (or the pseudogene TRBV3-2); 11 bases match TRBD2. The CDR3 has 16 amino acids. From germline, CDR1 is LGHDT and CDR2 YNNKEL (reference sequence). Losses at the gene ends were 5 bases for V and 0 bases for J; bases not matched to a gene: 4. The CDR3 loop reads CASSIAGGHSTDTQYF. In DNA, the CDR3 is TGTGCCAGCAGCATAGCGGGGGGGCATAGCACAGATACGCAGTATTTT.

V is TRBV29-1 and J is TRBJ2-1; 13 nucleotides line up with TRBD2. This CDR3 has 18 amino acids. After removal of 4 bases from V and 8 bases from J, the junction contained 17 bases not matched to a gene. CDR1 and CDR2 from the germline V gene are SQVTM and ANQGSEA. DNA for the CDR3: TGCAGCGTTGTCCCTAAAACGGTCGGGACTAGCGGGGACTATGAGCAGTTCTTC. Translation gives CSVVPKTVGTSGDYEQFF.

J is TRBJ2-6 and V is TRBV9; no firm D call. Germline lookup yields CDR1 SGDLS and CDR2 YYNGEE. The CDR3 sequence is 14 residues long. The V gene lost 1 base and the J gene lost 4 bases, with 6 bases spanning the gap. The CDR3 here is CASSVNPGANVLTF. CDR3 in DNA: TGTGCCAGCAGCGTAAATCCCGGGGCCAACGTCCTGACTTTC.

A single count supports this clone. The chain employs TRBV10-3 and TRBJ1-5, with 7 bases lining up with TRBD1. The V segment lost 10 bases and the J segment 0 bases; nucleotides outside the gene matches: 6. Germline lookup yields CDR1 ENHRY and CDR2 SYGVKD. CDR3 size: 14 residues. CDR3 sequence reads: CATGTENSNQPQHF. CDR3 bases: TGTGCCACCGGGACAGAGAATAGCAATCAGCCCCAGCATTTT.

V and J are TRBV18 and TRBJ2-1; D ambiguous. V was trimmed by 4 bases and J by 10 bases, leaving 11 bases between them. This CDR3 has 12 residues. Germline values: CDR1 KGHSH, CDR2 LQKENI. The DNA of the CDR3 is TGTGCCAGCTCACGAGAGTCCGCGGAGCAGTTCTTC. Translated: CASSRESAEQFF.

The V and J genes are TRBV5-5 and TRBJ2-3; D is possibly TRBD1 or TRBD2 (6 bases each). CDR3 size: 16 residues. Germline assignment: CDR1 SGHKS and CDR2 YYEKEE (reference sequence). Trimming pared 0 bases from V and 1 base from J, leaving 12 bases between. The CDR3 sequence: CASSLAQGRRTDTQYF. The CDR3 bases are TGTGCCAGCAGCTTGGCGCAGGGGAGGCGCACAGATACGCAGTATTTT. The variable domain in full, completed from reference TRBV5-5 and TRBJ2-3, reads DAGVTQSPTHLIKTRGQQVTLRCSPISGHKSVSWYQQVLGQGPQFIFQYYEKEERGRGNFPDRFSARQFPNYSSELNVNALLLGDSALYLCASSLAQGRRTDTQYFGPGTRLTVL.

V is TRBV27 and J is TRBJ1-2, with D unclear. There are 15 residues in the CDR3. V lost 5 bases and J 7 bases, leaving 20 bases between the germline ends. Germline V CDR1 and CDR2: MNHEY, SMNVEV (reference sequence). CDR3 amino acids: CASSMFGRQSVGYTF. CDR3 DNA: TGTGCCAGCAGTATGTTCGGGAGGCAATCTGTTGGCTACACCTTC.

This clone was counted once. V usage is TRBV12-3 or TRBV12-4 and J usage is TRBJ1-5; D is uncertain. The CDR3 extends over 12 amino acids. Trimming removed 5 bases at V and 2 bases at J, with 4 bases between. The CDR3 here is CASSVGNQPQHF. The CDR3 DNA follows: TGTGCCAGCAGTGTGGGCAATCAGCCCCAGCATTTT.

The chain joins TRBV4-1 to TRBJ2-3, with 7 bases identical to TRBD1. The CDR3 has 18 residues. Per germline, CDR1 MGHRA and CDR2 YSYEKL. Trimming at V came to 0 bases and at J to 3 bases, leaving 12 bases not matched to a gene. The CDR3: CASSQDPSGGVGTDTQYF. Written as DNA, the CDR3 is TGCGCCAGCAGCCAAGATCCCTCAGGGGGAGTAGGGACAGATACGCAGTATTTT.

V is TRBV6-2 or TRBV6-3 and J is TRBJ2-3; 10 positions match TRBD2. This CDR3 has 17 residues. The germline V gene encodes CDR1 MNHEY and CDR2 SVGEGT. Losses at the gene ends were 0 bases for V and 8 bases for J; bases not matched to a gene: 11. CDR3 nucleotide sequence: TGTGCCAGCAGTTACTCGGCTAGCGGGGGTCAAAGCGGTACGCAGTATTTT. Translating gives CASSYSASGGQSGTQYF.

V is TRBV29-1 and J is TRBJ1-1, with a tentative D call TRBD1 (5 bases). V was shortened by 7 bases and J by 6 bases, with 21 bases between the two germline ends. This CDR3 contains 14 residues. Germline CDR1 is SQVTM and CDR2 is ANQGSEA. In nucleotides, the CDR3 is TGCAGCGGGGGGAGGGGTCCCCCGGGGGCTGAAGCTTTCTTT. It is translated as CSGGRGPPGAEAFF.

This chain joins TRBV20-1 and TRBJ2-1; no reliable D call. The length of the CDR3 is 11 residues. Trimming took off 2 bases at V and 8 bases at J, with 7 bases between the two ends. Germline-derived CDR1 and CDR2 are DFQATT and SNEGSKA (reference sequence). In DNA form, the CDR3 reads TGCAGTGCTAGACCCCAATATGAGCAGTTCTTC. Encoded protein: CSARPQYEQFF.

This chain connects TRBV18 to TRBJ1-1, with no clear D. The CDR3 sequence is 14 residues long. CDR1 and CDR2 from the germline V gene are KGHSH and LQKENI. The ends were cut back, 3 bases at V and 1 base at J, with 9 bases in the middle. The CDR3 reads CASSPLSSNTEAFF. The CDR3 DNA reads TGTGCCAGCTCACCCTTAAGCTCGAACACTGAAGCTTTCTTT.